This entry describes one T cell receptor (beta chain). The antigen is not known. This PCR relied on a set of 60 Vbeta primers and 13 Jbeta primers. In the source study's methods: In a later analysis, of 80 million or so unique beta chains, roughly 10 million appeared in at least two donors. Profiled with immunoSEQ multiplex PCR; TCRdb holds only in-frame clones, not every one. That table furnishes V, J and clone size, whereas the DNA furnished D and trimming. The top ten clones hold 4.1% of a sample with about 95,000 clones, approximately 81% of them seen once. These data are taken from a study of cytomegalovirus exposure and HLA in healthy donors. Whole-study context: Among the 398 genotyped donors, less than 85% were placed in the Caucasian-associated ancestry cluster. Findings and limits, study-wide: Productive status was seen about 87% or about 30% of the time for most TCR beta V segments in an earlier analysis. There were three CMV-associated chains whose specificity for CMV antigens was confirmed in vitro.

V lost 0 bases, J lost 7 bases, and 10 bases lay in between. CDR1 and CDR2 (germline): MNHEY, SMNVEV (reference sequence). CDR3 length: 13 residues. This clonotype was obtained from a woman aged 40-49 years in good health and CMV-seropositive. Material for sequencing was PBMCs. This chain uses TRBV27 with TRBJ2-7; D gene uncertain. CDR3 coding DNA: TGTGCCAGCAGTTTATCCCCTATTGATGAGCAGTACTTC. Encoded protein: CASSLSPIDEQYF.